The 17 T cell receptor beta chains listed next were all sequenced from one sample in a study of human CD8 memory T cell subsets. Investigators built TCR beta libraries using UMI-labeled 5' RACE. TCRdb reprocessed the 5' RACE reads and stores each CDR3 protein as one record, lacking DNA. This sample lists about 20,000 distinct CDR3 sequences; its ten largest clones have less than 6%. Sequencing was carried out using CD8+ T cells from PBMCs. These receptors were taken from a human donor in good health.

The CDR3 here is CASSNVGTEAFF. The chain has TRBV21-1 and TRBJ1-1. TRBV21-1 counts as a pseudogene. CDR3 length: 12 residues.

The rearrangement uses TRBV28 and TRBJ2-1; TCRdb outputs TRBD2, but without DNA this stays unchecked. Germline V CDR1 and CDR2: MDHEN, SYDVKM. The CDR3 extends over 12 amino acids. CDR3 residues: CASRANQWTWFF.

V usage is TRBV11-2 and J usage is TRBJ2-3; without DNA, the TCRdb call of TRBD2 cannot be checked. From germline, CDR1 is SGHAT and CDR2 FQNNGV. The CDR3 is made up of 17 amino acids. CDR3: CASSLGGLALDTDTQYF. Together with reference TRBV11-2 and TRBJ2-3, the CDR3 gives the full variable domain: EAGVAQSPRYKIIEKRQSVAFWCNPISGHATLYWYQQILGQGPKLLIQFQNNGVVDDSQLPKDRFSAERLKGVDSTLKIQPAKLEDSAVYLCASSLGGLALDTDTQYFGPGTRLTVL.

The chain combines TRBV4-3 with TRBJ2-1; with no DNA, the TCRdb D assignment of TRBD2 cannot be verified. Germline V gives CDR1 LGHNA, CDR2 YSLEER. The CDR3 spans 15 residues. The chain's CDR3 is CASSQGLNSYNEQFF.

This chain connects TRBV20-1 to TRBJ2-1; the D gene TCRdb calls, TRBD1, cannot be checked with no DNA. Germline CDR1 and CDR2: DFQATT and SNEGSKA (reference sequence). This CDR3 comprises 14 residues. The CDR3 region is CSARILAGGNEQFF.

This chain joins TRBV21-1 and TRBJ2-7; the D call from TCRdb, TRBD1, cannot be confirmed without DNA. TRBV21-1 is labeled a pseudogene. This CDR3 spans 14 amino acids. The CDR3 spells CASSKGTGVNEQYF.

The chain joins TRBV2 to TRBJ1-2; checking the TCRdb D call of TRBD1 is not possible without DNA. The germline CDR1 and CDR2 sequences are SNHLY and FYNNEI. The CDR3 is 14 amino acids. CDR3 sequence: CASSLTGEGYGYTF.

V is TRBV2 and J is TRBJ1-2. The CDR3 length is 15 residues. Germline V gene sequence: CDR1 SNHLY, CDR2 FYNNEI. CDR3 loop: CASSEGAGSNYGYTF.

CDR3 loop: CASTGAENSYNEQFF. This chain links TRBV6-5 with TRBJ2-1. The CDR3 loop spans 15 amino acids. CDR1 is MNHEY, CDR2 SVGAGI, per germline.

The CDR3 region is CASSIGDRGHGYTF. The chain couples TRBV19 to TRBJ1-2; absent DNA, TCRdb's TRBD1 call cannot be checked. Germline CDR1 and CDR2: LNHDA and SQIVND (reference sequence). CDR3 length equals 14 residues.

The chain recombines TRBV10-3 with TRBJ1-2; TCRdb lists TRBD1, though no DNA is available to test this call. The CDR3 runs to 13 residues. The germline CDR1 and CDR2 sequences are ENHRY and SYGVKD. The CDR3 loop reads CAISEGGVYGYTF.

The genes are TRBV4-1 and TRBJ2-4. Germline V lookup: CDR1 MGHRA, CDR2 YSYEKL. The CDR3 extends over 14 amino acids. The CDR3 loop reads CASSQEGLENIQYF.

The chain carries TRBV27 and TRBJ2-2; no DNA is available, so the TRBD1 call from TCRdb remains unchecked. The CDR3 spans 17 residues. Germline loops: CDR1 MNHEY, CDR2 SMNVEV (reference sequence). The CDR3 loop reads CASRQQGPKFNTGELFF.

The chain combines TRBV7-9 with TRBJ2-5. The CDR3 extends over 13 amino acids. Germline CDR1 and CDR2: SEHNR and FQNEAQ (reference sequence). CDR3 sequence reads: CASSFTSEETQYF.

The chain combines TRBV13 with TRBJ2-5; TCRdb's D gene call, TRBD2, goes unchecked for lack of DNA. CDR1 is PRHDT, CDR2 FYEKMQ, per germline (reference sequence). This CDR3 is 16 amino acids long. CDR3 amino acids: CASSSGLAGTQETQYF.

V gene TRBV20-1 combines with J gene TRBJ2-7. There are 13 residues in the CDR3. Germline CDR1 is DFQATT and CDR2 is SNEGSKA (reference sequence). CDR3 amino acids: CSARDVFSYEQYF.

The V and J genes are TRBV5-6 and TRBJ2-1; no DNA is available, so the TRBD1 call from TCRdb remains unchecked. CDR3 length: 15 amino acids. CDR1 and CDR2 (germline): SGHDT, YYEEEE. The CDR3 sequence is CASSPMGGPFNEQFF.